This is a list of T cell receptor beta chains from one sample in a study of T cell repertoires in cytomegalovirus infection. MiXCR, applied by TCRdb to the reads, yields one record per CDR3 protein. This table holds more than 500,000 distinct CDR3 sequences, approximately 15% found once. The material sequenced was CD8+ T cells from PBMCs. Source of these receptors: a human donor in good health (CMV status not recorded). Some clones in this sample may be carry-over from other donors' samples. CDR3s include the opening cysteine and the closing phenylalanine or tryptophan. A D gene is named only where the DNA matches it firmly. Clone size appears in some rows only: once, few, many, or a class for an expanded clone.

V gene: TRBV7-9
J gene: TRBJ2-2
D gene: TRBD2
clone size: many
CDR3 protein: CASSQSGRRTGELFF
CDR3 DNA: TGTGCCAGCAGCCAAAGCGGGAGGCGCACCGGGGAGCTGTTTTTT

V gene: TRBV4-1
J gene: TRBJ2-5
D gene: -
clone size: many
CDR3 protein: CASSQNSGHPRQETQYF
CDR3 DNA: TGCGCCAGCAGCCAAAACTCGGGACACCCTCGCCAAGAGACCCAGTACTTC

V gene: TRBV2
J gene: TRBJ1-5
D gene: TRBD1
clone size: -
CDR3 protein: CASSEAGTGAFNQPQHF
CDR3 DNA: TGTGCCAGCAGTGAAGCGGGGACAGGGGCATTCAATCAGCCCCAGCATTTT

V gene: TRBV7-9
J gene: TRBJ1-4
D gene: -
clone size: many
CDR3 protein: CASSFSRGIKEKLFF
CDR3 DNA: TGTGCCAGCAGCTTCTCTCGGGGGATAAAAGAAAAACTGTTTTTT

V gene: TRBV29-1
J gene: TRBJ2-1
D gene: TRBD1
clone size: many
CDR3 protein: CSVPRDRGGNEQFF
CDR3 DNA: TGCAGCGTACCCAGGGACAGGGGCGGCAATGAGCAGTTCTTC

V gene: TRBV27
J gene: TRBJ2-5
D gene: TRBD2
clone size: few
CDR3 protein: CASSPGLAGRETQYF
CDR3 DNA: TGTGCCAGCAGCCCGGGACTAGCGGGAAGAGAGACCCAGTACTTC

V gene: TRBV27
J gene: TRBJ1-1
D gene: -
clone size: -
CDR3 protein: CASASENTEAFF
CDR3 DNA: TGTGCCAGCGCCTCAGAGAACACTGAAGCTTTCTTT

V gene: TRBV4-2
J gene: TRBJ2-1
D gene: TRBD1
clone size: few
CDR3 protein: CASSHGTGSIGQFF
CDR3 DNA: TGTGCCAGCAGCCACGGGACAGGGAGTATTGGGCAGTTCTTC

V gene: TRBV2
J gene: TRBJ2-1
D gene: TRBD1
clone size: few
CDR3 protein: CASWDRVNNEQFF
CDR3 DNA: TGTGCCAGCTGGGACAGGGTGAACAATGAGCAGTTCTTC

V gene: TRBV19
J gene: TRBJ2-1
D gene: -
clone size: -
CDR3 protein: CASSMMGRGNEQFF
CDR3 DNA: TGTGCCAGTAGTATGATGGGGCGGGGTAATGAGCAGTTCTTC

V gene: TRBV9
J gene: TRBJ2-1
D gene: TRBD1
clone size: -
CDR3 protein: CASSPQQGITYNEQFF
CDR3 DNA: TGTGCCAGCAGCCCTCAACAGGGGATTACCTACAATGAGCAGTTCTTC

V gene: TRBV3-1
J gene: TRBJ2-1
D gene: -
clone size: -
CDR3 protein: CASSQGEVRVTYNEQFF
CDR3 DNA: TGTGCCAGCAGCCAAGGGGAGGTACGGGTTACCTACAATGAGCAGTTCTTC

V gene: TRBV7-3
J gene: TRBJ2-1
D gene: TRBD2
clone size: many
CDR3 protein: CASSLGGRGDEQFF
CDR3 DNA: TGTGCCAGCAGCCTGGGGGGTCGGGGGGATGAGCAGTTCTTC

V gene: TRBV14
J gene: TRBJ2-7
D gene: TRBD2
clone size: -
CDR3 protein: CASSQETLAVPYEQYF
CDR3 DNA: TGTGCCAGCAGCCAAGAGACTCTAGCGGTACCCTACGAGCAGTACTTC

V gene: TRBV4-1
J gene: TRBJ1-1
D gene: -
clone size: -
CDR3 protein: CASGYANTEAFF
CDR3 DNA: TGCGCCAGCGGATACGCGAACACTGAAGCTTTCTTT

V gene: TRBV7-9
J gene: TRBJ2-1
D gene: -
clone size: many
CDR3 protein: CASSLALVSYNEQFF
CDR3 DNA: TGTGCCAGCAGCTTAGCCTTAGTCTCCTACAATGAGCAGTTCTTC

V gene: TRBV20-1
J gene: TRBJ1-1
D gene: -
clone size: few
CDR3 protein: CSARLNTEAFF
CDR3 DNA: TGCAGTGCCCGCCTGAACACTGAAGCTTTCTTT

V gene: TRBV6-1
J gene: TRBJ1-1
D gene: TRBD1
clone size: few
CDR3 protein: CASSQHRGPEAFF
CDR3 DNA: TGTGCCAGCAGCCAACACAGGGGGCCTGAAGCTTTCTTT

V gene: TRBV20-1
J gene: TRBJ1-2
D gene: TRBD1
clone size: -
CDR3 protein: CSASSRGQARRYGYTF
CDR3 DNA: TGCAGTGCTAGCAGCAGGGGGCAAGCGCGGCGCTATGGCTACACCTTC

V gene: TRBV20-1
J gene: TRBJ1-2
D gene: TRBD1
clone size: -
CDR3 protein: CSAAGTGVLANYGYTF
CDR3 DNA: TGCAGTGCTGCCGGGACAGGGGTTCTAGCTAACTATGGCTACACCTTC

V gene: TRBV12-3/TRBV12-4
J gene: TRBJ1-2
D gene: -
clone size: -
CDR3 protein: CASSLVTGNGYTF
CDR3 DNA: TGTGCCAGCAGTTTAGTCACAGGGAATGGCTACACCTTC

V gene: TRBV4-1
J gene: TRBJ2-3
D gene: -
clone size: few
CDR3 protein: CASSLESPGWTDTQYF
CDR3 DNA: TGCGCCAGCAGCCTTGAGTCTCCAGGGTGGACAGATACGCAGTATTTT

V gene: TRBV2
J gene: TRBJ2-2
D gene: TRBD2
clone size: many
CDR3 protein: CARVSGAGTGELFF
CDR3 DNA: TGTGCCAGGGTTAGCGGGGCGGGCACCGGGGAGCTGTTTTTT

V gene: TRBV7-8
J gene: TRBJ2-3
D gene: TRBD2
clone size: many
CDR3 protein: CASSLGGTSGPRADTQYF
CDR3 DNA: TGTGCCAGCAGCTTAGGAGGGACTAGCGGTCCCCGGGCAGATACGCAGTATTTT

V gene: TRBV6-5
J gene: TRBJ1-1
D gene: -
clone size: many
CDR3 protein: CASSYEGRNTEAFF
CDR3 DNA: TGTGCCAGCAGTTACGAGGGGAGGAACACTGAAGCTTTCTTT

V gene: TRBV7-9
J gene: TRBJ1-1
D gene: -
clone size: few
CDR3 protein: CASSLDRGAGTEAFF
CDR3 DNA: TGTGCCAGCAGCTTAGATCGGGGGGCGGGGACTGAAGCTTTCTTT

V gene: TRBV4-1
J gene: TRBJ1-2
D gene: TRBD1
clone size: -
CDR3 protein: CASSQGQLDYGYTF
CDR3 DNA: TGCGCCAGCAGCCAGGGACAGCTAGACTATGGCTACACCTTC

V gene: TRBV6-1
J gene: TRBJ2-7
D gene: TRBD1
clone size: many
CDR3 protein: CASSELGQGALPEYF
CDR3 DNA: TGTGCCAGCAGTGAGTTGGGACAGGGGGCGCTTCCGGAGTACTTC

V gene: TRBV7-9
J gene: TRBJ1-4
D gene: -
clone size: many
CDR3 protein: CASSTRPDGIEKLFF
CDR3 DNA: TGTGCCAGCAGCACCCGACCCGACGGAATCGAAAAACTGTTTTTT

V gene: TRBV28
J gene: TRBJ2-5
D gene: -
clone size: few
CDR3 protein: CASSLGRIGGQETQYF
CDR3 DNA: TGTGCCAGCAGTTTAGGACGGATAGGGGGACAAGAGACCCAGTACTTC

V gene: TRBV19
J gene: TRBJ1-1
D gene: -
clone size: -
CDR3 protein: CASSISRANTEAFF
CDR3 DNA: TGTGCCAGTAGTATCAGTAGGGCGAACACTGAAGCTTTCTTT

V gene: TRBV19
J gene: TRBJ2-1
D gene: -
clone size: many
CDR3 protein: CASRTITSSYNEQFF
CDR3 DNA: TGTGCCAGTAGAACCATTACGAGCTCCTACAATGAGCAGTTCTTC

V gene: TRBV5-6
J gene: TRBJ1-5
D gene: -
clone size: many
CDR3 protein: CASSLARQAPNQPQHF
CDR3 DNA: TGTGCCAGCAGCTTGGCCAGACAGGCTCCTAATCAGCCCCAGCATTTT

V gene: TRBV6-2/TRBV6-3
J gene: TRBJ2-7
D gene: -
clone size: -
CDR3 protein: CACARDSYEQYF
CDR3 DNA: TGTGCCTGCGCTAGGGACTCCTACGAGCAGTACTTC

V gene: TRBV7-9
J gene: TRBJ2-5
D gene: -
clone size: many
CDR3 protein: CASSLTGGLQETQYF
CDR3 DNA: TGTGCCAGCAGCCTAACTGGCGGACTCCAAGAGACCCAGTACTTC

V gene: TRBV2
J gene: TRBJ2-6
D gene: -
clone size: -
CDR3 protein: CASIGREDSGANVLTF
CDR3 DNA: TGTGCCAGCATCGGCCGGGAAGACTCTGGGGCCAACGTCCTGACTTTC

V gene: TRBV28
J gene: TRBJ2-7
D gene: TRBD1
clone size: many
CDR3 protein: CASSFRDSYPGPLSYEQYF
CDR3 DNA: TGTGCCAGCAGTTTCCGGGACAGCTACCCCGGGCCTCTCTCCTACGAGCAGTACTTC

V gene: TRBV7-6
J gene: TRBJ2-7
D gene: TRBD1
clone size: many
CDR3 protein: CASSISDRWGYEQYF
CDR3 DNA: TGTGCCAGCAGCATCTCGGACAGGTGGGGCTACGAGCAGTACTTC

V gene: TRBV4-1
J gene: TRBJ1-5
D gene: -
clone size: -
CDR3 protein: CASSQDGREWNQPQHF
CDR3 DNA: TGCGCCAGCAGCCAAGATGGGAGGGAGTGGAATCAGCCCCAGCATTTT

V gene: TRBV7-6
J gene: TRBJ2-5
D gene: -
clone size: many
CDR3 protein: CASSLTPGQLQETQYF
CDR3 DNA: TGTGCCAGCAGCTTGACCCCCGGGCAGCTACAAGAGACCCAGTACTTC

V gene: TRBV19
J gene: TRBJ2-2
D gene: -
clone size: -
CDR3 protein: CASDSPLRDTGELFF
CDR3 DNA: TGTGCCAGTGACTCGCCCCTAAGGGACACCGGGGAGCTGTTTTTT

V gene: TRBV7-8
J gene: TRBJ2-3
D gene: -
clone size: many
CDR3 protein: CASSLKRNTDTQYF
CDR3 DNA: TGTGCCAGCAGCTTAAAGAGAAACACAGATACGCAGTATTTT

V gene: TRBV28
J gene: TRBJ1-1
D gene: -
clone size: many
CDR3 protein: CASSPLDRENTEAFF
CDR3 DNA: TGTGCCAGCAGTCCCCTCGACAGAGAGAACACTGAAGCTTTCTTT

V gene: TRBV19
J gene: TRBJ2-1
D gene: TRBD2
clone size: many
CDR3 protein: CASSISTSGRGYNEQFF
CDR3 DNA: TGTGCCAGTAGTATAAGTACTAGCGGGAGAGGATACAATGAGCAGTTCTTC